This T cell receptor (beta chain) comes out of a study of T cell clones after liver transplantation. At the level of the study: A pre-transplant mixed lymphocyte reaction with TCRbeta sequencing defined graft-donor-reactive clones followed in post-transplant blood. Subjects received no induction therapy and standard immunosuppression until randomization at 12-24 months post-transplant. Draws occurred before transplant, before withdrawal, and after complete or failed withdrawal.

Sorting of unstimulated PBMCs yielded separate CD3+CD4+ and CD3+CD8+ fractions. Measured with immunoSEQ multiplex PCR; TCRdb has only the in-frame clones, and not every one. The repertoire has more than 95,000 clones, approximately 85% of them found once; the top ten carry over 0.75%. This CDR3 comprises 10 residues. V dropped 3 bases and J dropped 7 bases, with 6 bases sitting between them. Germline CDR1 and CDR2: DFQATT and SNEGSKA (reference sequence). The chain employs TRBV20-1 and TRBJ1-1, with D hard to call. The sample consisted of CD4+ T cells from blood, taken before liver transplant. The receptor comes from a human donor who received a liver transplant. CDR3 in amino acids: CSARRVEAFF. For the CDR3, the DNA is TGCAGTGCTAGGAGGGTTGAAGCTTTCTTT.